This record covers a single TCR beta chain. The source of the sample is a study of blood T cell repertoires in COVID-19. Whole-study context: The United States, Italy and Spain were the sources of the acute and convalescent COVID-19 samples. T cells, B-cell-depleted T cells, or PBMCs provided the cDNA or gDNA that served as material.

Germline V gene sequence: CDR1 MDHEN, CDR2 SYDVKM. Trimming cost V 5 bases and J 0 bases, with 15 bases left between them. CDR3 length: 16 amino acids. This table comes from immunoSEQ multiplex PCR, and its TCRdb copy is limited to in-frame clones, with some not included. The table has 100,000 to 150,000 clones, roughly 84% seen once. The rearrangement joins TRBV28 to TRBJ2-3; D ambiguous. This clonotype was sampled from a woman in her twenties or thirties who had recovered from COVID-19. The sequenced material came from peripheral blood. The DNA of the CDR3 is TGTGCCAGCAGTCCCTTATCCCTCGGGAGCACAGATACGCAGTATTTT. Its protein product is CASSPLSLGSTDTQYF. The variable domain in full, with the rest retrieved from reference TRBV28 and TRBJ2-3, is DVKVTQSSRYLVKRTGEKVFLECVQDMDHENMFWYRQDPGLGLRLIYFSYDVKMKEKGDIPEGYSVSREKKERFSLILESASTNQTSMYLCASSPLSLGSTDTQYFGPGTRLTVL.